This T cell receptor beta chain was documented in a study of blood T cell repertoires in COVID-19. This table comes from immunoSEQ multiplex PCR, and its TCRdb copy is limited to in-frame clones, with some not included. The sample contains 85,000 to 90,000 clones, 89% of which appear only once. The V and J ends lost 3 bases and 8 bases, in that order; junction bases with no gene match: 6. Germline V gives CDR1 LNHDA, CDR2 SQIVND (reference sequence). CDR3 length: 13 amino acids. The rearrangement links TRBV19 to TRBJ1-2, with 7 bases identical to TRBD1. The source is a woman of 80 years or more with active COVID-19. Material: peripheral blood. CDR3 sequence: CASSIDRVRGYTF. The CDR3 DNA follows: TGTGCCAGTAGTATCGACAGGGTGCGCGGCTACACCTTC.